These T cell receptor beta chains were read from a single sample in a study of cytomegalovirus exposure and HLA in healthy donors. TCRdb keeps only in-frame clones here, not all; method: immunoSEQ multiplex PCR. The table records nearly 95,000 clones, about 7.6% of them present only once. The sample consisted of PBMCs. These receptors all stem from a man between 45 and 60 years old in good health and CMV-seronegative. Each CDR3 is given with its conserved first and last residue. Fields, in order: J gene, V gene, D gene, clone size, CDR3 DNA, CDR3 protein. The D gene is left open where the match is weak. Clone size appears in some rows only: once, few, many, or a class for an expanded clone.

TRBJ1-5,TRBV19,TRBD1,few,TGTGCCAGTAGTGTTGGACAGGGAAGTCAGCCCCAGCATTTT,CASSVGQGSQPQHF
TRBJ2-5,TRBV29-1,-,-,TGCAGCGTTGAAGATTTCAGGCTTCCTTGGAAGGTGACCCAGTACTTC,CSVEDFRLPWKVTQYF
TRBJ1-1,TRBV7-2,TRBD1,few,TGTGCCAGCAGCCGACAGGGAGGGAACACTGAAGCTTTCTTT,CASSRQGGNTEAFF
TRBJ2-7,TRBV7-2,TRBD2,few,TGTGCCAGCAGCTATCCCGGGACTAACTACGAGCAGTACTTC,CASSYPGTNYEQYF
TRBJ1-1,TRBV28,TRBD1,few,TGTGCCAGCAGTTTGGGACAGAAGAACACTGAAGCTTTCTTT,CASSLGQKNTEAFF
TRBJ1-1,TRBV28,-,few,TGTGCCAGCAGTTATACGACCGGGACAAAGAACACTGAAGCTTTCTTT,CASSYTTGTKNTEAFF
TRBJ1-2,TRBV28,TRBD1,-,TGTGCCAGCAGTTTAGCAGGGGGCGGCTATGGCTACACCTTC,CASSLAGGGYGYTF
TRBJ2-1,TRBV10-3,TRBD1,-,TGTGCCATCAATCGGGACAGGGGGCCCAATGAGCAGTTCTTC,CAINRDRGPNEQFF
TRBJ2-2,TRBV5-1,TRBD2,-,TGCGCCAGCAGCGGGAATAGCGGGGCCGGGGAGCTGTTTTTT,CASSGNSGAGELFF
TRBJ2-3,TRBV18,-,few,TGTGCCAGCTCACCTGGGCACACGGTAACAGATACGCAGTATTTT,CASSPGHTVTDTQYF
TRBJ2-2,TRBV5-4,TRBD2,-,TGTGCCAGCAGCGCGGGACTAGCGGGGGGGATGAACACCGGGGAGCTGTTTTTT,CASSAGLAGGMNTGELFF
TRBJ1-4,TRBV9,-,few,TGTGCCAGCAGACCTAGAGGTAGTGGTGAAAAACTGTTTTTT,CASRPRGSGEKLFF
TRBJ1-1,TRBV28,-,few,TGTGCCAGCAGTTTATCAGGGTCGCGAAACACTGAAGCTTTCTTT,CASSLSGSRNTEAFF
TRBJ2-7,TRBV10-2,-,few,TGCGCCAGCAGTGAGTCGACGGGATCGATAGAGCAGTACTTC,CASSESTGSIEQYF
TRBJ2-7,TRBV6-1,TRBD1,-,TGTGCCAGCAGTGAAGTAGGGGGCGGCGAGCAGTACTTC,CASSEVGGGEQYF
TRBJ2-1,TRBV9,TRBD2,few,TGTGCCAGCAGCGTTCTTCCCGGGGGGGTGTCCAATGAGCAGTTCTTC,CASSVLPGGVSNEQFF
TRBJ2-7,TRBV7-3,-,-,TGTGCCAGCAGCTTATCCCGAGATACCTACGAGCAGTACTTC,CASSLSRDTYEQYF
TRBJ1-3,TRBV30,-,few,TGTGCCTGGAGCCCCCTCCCGGGATCCAACACCATATATTTT,CAWSPLPGSNTIYF
TRBJ2-2,TRBV6-1,TRBD2,-,TGTGCCAGCAGTGTCCTTACTCCTCTTGGACTAGAGGCCGGGGAGCTGTTTTTT,CASSVLTPLGLEAGELFF
TRBJ2-7,TRBV5-6,TRBD1,few,TGTGCCAGCAGCTTGGGCGGACAGGGGGCGAGGGAGCAGTACTTC,CASSLGGQGAREQYF
TRBJ2-3,TRBV5-4,-,few,TGTGCCAGCAGCTTGGGAGGGAGTACAGATACGCAGTATTTT,CASSLGGSTDTQYF
TRBJ2-6,TRBV5-7,TRBD1,few,TGTGTCAGCAGCACCAGACAGGGGCTTATCTCTGGGGCCAACGTCCTGACTTTC,CVSSTRQGLISGANVLTF
TRBJ1-4,TRBV5-1,TRBD1,-,TGCGCCAGCAGTGACAGGGGGCTCGGAGAAAAACTGTTTTTT,CASSDRGLGEKLFF
TRBJ2-7,TRBV5-6,-,-,TGTGCCAGCAGCTTGACAGGGAATTGGTACGAGCAGTACTTC,CASSLTGNWYEQYF
TRBJ2-7,TRBV5-1,-,-,TGCGCCAGCAGCTTGGGACAGTACGAGCAGTACTTC,CASSLGQYEQYF
TRBJ2-3,TRBV6-5,TRBD2,-,TGTGCCAGCAGTTCCCGAGCGGGGGAATATTCAGATACGCAGTATTTT,CASSSRAGEYSDTQYF
TRBJ2-4,TRBV30,-,few,TGTGCCTGGAGTGACACCGCGGAGGGGGGGAACATTCAGTACTTC,CAWSDTAEGGNIQYF
TRBJ2-5,TRBV28,TRBD2,few,TGTGCCTCAGTCGGAGCGGGGCAAGAGACCCAGTACTTC,CASVGAGQETQYF
TRBJ2-7,TRBV7-2,TRBD2,few,TGTGCCAGCAGCTTACTACTAGCGGGGACTGAGGAGCAGTACTTC,CASSLLLAGTEEQYF
TRBJ2-1,TRBV6-5,TRBD2,few,TGTGCCACTCAAGCGGGGGCCCTTTCCTACAATGAGCAGTTCTTC,CATQAGALSYNEQFF
TRBJ2-7,TRBV28,-,-,TGTGCCAGCAGTCCGAACCCAGGGTACGAGCAGTACTTC,CASSPNPGYEQYF
TRBJ2-7,TRBV6-1,-,-,TGTGCCAGCAGTCAAGAGGGGTACGAGCAGTACTTC,CASSQEGYEQYF
TRBJ2-7,TRBV7-2,-,-,TGTGCCAGCAGCCCGAACCCAACCACGCGCTCCTACGAGCAGTACTTC,CASSPNPTTRSYEQYF
TRBJ1-6,TRBV5-1,TRBD1,few,TGCGCCAGCTCCCCTCTTCCGGGACAGGGGGGTTATAATTCACCCCTCCACTTT,CASSPLPGQGGYNSPLHF
TRBJ1-1,TRBV6-6,TRBD1,-,TGTGCCAGCAGTTACTACCGACAGGGCACTGAAGCTTTCTTT,CASSYYRQGTEAFF
TRBJ2-3,TRBV2,-,few,TGTGCCAGCAGGGCCCCTTCACGTATAGCGGATACGCAGTATTTT,CASRAPSRIADTQYF
TRBJ2-7,TRBV2,-,few,TGTGCCAGCTCGTCGGGGTCCTACGAGCAGTACTTC,CASSSGSYEQYF
TRBJ2-1,TRBV5-4,TRBD1,-,TGTGCCAGCAGTCGGACAGGGGGAAACGACAATGAGCAGTTCTTC,CASSRTGGNDNEQFF
TRBJ1-3,TRBV9,-,-,TGTGCCAGCAGCTCAAGCGACAGCTTTGGAAACACCATATATTTT,CASSSSDSFGNTIYF
TRBJ1-1,TRBV28,TRBD1,few,TGTGCCAGCAGTTCATGGACAGGGTACACTGAAGCTTTCTTT,CASSSWTGYTEAFF
TRBJ2-1,TRBV11-2,TRBD2,-,TGTGCCAGCAGCTTAGGGGTGGCTAGCGGGAGTGGGGACAATGAGCAGTTCTTC,CASSLGVASGSGDNEQFF
TRBJ1-4,TRBV5-1,-,-,TGCGCCAGCAGCTTGGTCCGGGGGACTAATGAAAAACTGTTTTTT,CASSLVRGTNEKLFF
TRBJ2-7,TRBV4-3,TRBD2,-,TGCGCCAGCAGCCAATCATTTCGGCTAGCGGGCGAGCAGTACTTC,CASSQSFRLAGEQYF
TRBJ2-2,TRBV28,TRBD1,few,TGTGCCAGCGGACAGGGTACGAACACCGGGGAGCTGTTTTTT,CASGQGTNTGELFF
TRBJ2-7,TRBV10-1,-,few,TGCGCCAGCAGCACGACAGGTTCCTCCTACGAGCAGTACTTC,CASSTTGSSYEQYF
TRBJ2-7,TRBV2,TRBD1,-,TGTGCCAGCAATCGAGACAGGGACTACGAGCAGTACTTC,CASNRDRDYEQYF
TRBJ2-5,TRBV4-1,-,few,TGCGCCAGTAGCCCTCTATCCGGGACTTCCAAAGAGACCCAGTACTTC,CASSPLSGTSKETQYF
TRBJ1-5,TRBV2,-,few,TGTGCCAGCAGTGGATTGGGGGGGAGCCAGCCCCAGCATTTT,CASSGLGGSQPQHF
TRBJ1-1,TRBV5-1,-,few,TGCGCCAGCAGCTCCGGGGGGAGCACTGAAGCTTTCTTT,CASSSGGSTEAFF